The rows below give T cell receptor beta chains drawn from one sample of a study of brain T cells in children with intractable seizures. Clones were sequenced by immunoSEQ multiplex PCR, and TCRdb holds only the in-frame ones, with some missing. Among 50,000 to 75,000 clones listed, 95% to 97% were seen once. Material: peripheral blood, obtained at surgery. The receptors come from a boy less than two years old with focal cortical dysplasia and intractable seizures. CDR3s include the opening cysteine and the closing phenylalanine or tryptophan. D genes are given only for firm matches.

V	D	J	CDR3	DNA
TRBV5-3	.	TRBJ1-4	CARSACEEKLFF	TGTGCCAGAAGCGCTTGCGAAGAAAAACTGTTTTTT
TRBV2	.	TRBJ2-3	CASSETDTQYF	TGTGCCAGCAGTGAAACAGATACGCAGTATTTT
TRBV11-2	TRBD2	TRBJ2-6	CASSLPGLAVSGANVLTF	TGTGCCAGCAGCTTACCGGGACTAGCGGTTTCTGGGGCCAACGTCCTGACTTTC
TRBV5-1	.	TRBJ2-7	CASSFTGEAYEQYF	TGCGCCAGCAGCTTTACAGGGGAGGCCTACGAGCAGTACTTC
TRBV27	.	TRBJ2-7	CASSLNIATYEQYF	TGTGCCAGCAGTTTAAACATTGCGACCTACGAGCAGTACTTC
TRBV25-1	.	TRBJ2-7	CASREEEQGEQYF	TGTGCCAGCAGGGAGGAGGAGCAGGGCGAGCAGTACTTC
TRBV5-1	.	TRBJ2-2	CASSSTGELFF	TGCGCCAGCAGCAGCACCGGGGAGCTGTTTTTT
TRBV7-2	.	TRBJ2-2	CASSFGTGELFF	TGTGCCAGCAGCTTTGGTACCGGGGAGCTGTTTTTT
TRBV6-1	TRBD1	TRBJ2-7	CASSGRDRGWEQYF	TGTGCCAGCAGTGGCCGGGACAGGGGATGGGAGCAGTACTTC
TRBV7-2	TRBD2	TRBJ2-1	CASSLGAGGGGNEQFF	TGTGCCAGCAGCTTAGGGGCGGGAGGCGGTGGGAATGAGCAGTTCTTC
TRBV7-9	TRBD1	TRBJ1-2	CASSLVEGARGYTF	TGTGCCAGCAGCTTAGTCGAGGGGGCGCGTGGCTACACCTTC
TRBV18	.	TRBJ2-3	CASSPRWGSEIPTDTQYF	TGTGCCAGCTCACCTCGGTGGGGTTCAGAAATCCCCACAGATACGCAGTATTTT